Given below is one TCR beta chain in context. The antigen is not known. The germline gives CDR1 DFQATT, CDR2 SNEGSKA (reference sequence). The CDR3 spans 13 residues. Between the trimmed V and J ends, which lost 2 bases and 2 bases, there was a span of 8 bases. This specimen belongs to a study of CD8 T cells in ankylosing spondylitis. Making the TCR beta libraries involved quantitative 5'-RACE with molecular barcodes. In TCRdb, the 5' RACE reads were re-called with MiXCR into one record per CDR3 protein. Among more than 300,000 distinct CDR3 sequences listed, under 14% were seen once. Study-wide findings and caveats: The study looked at matched synovial fluid samples from ankylosing spondylitis patients. Disease-linked clones were reported to be significantly enriched there. Previous work reported some of these motif variants in the synovial fluid and blood of reactive arthritis. Apparently characteristic of ankylosing spondylitis blood was a TCR beta motif (roughly eight highly homologous variants).

The specimen was blood, either unsorted or a sorted T cell fraction (not recorded which). This TCR was recovered from a female donor with ankylosing spondylitis or in good health (not recorded which). The V call is TRBV20-1, the J call TRBJ2-3; possibly TRBD2 for D (5 bases). CDR3 residues: CSARSGNTDTQYF. CDR3 sequence (DNA): TGCAGTGCTAGATCCGGGAACACAGATACGCAGTATTTT.